Listed here are 10 T cell receptor beta chains from one sample, sequenced in a study of cytomegalovirus exposure and HLA in healthy donors. Vbeta (60) and Jbeta (13) primers were used in the PCR. Sequencing used immunoSEQ multiplex PCR; TCRdb keeps in-frame clones, though not all of them. The sample has 59,000 or so clones, about 69% seen once. Source material: PBMCs. Receptors originate from a man in his thirties or forties in good health and CMV-seropositive.

The chain uses TRBV4-2 and TRBJ2-3, with a tentative D call TRBD2 (6 bases). V was cut by 6 bases and J by 4 bases, with 17 bases left in between. The germline V gene has CDR1 LGHNA and CDR2 YNFKEQ. This CDR3 is built from 15 residues. DNA of the CDR3: TGTGCCAGCAGGACTGGTGTGGGGGAGGCAGATACGCAGTATTTT. This gives the protein CASRTGVGEADTQYF.

J is TRBJ2-7 and V is TRBV11-2; 9 bases agree with TRBD1. CDR3 length: 14 amino acids. The V and J ends lost 5 bases and 3 bases, in that order; junction bases with no gene match: 5. Per germline, CDR1 SGHAT and CDR2 FQNNGV. DNA for the CDR3: TGTGCCAGCAGCCCAGGACAGGGGTACTACGAGCAGTACTTC. Translation gives CASSPGQGYYEQYF.

This chain uses TRBV18 with TRBJ1-1; TRBD1 matches at 11 bases. Losses at the gene ends were 0 bases for V and 1 base for J; bases not matched to a gene: 7. Germline CDR1 KGHSH, CDR2 LQKENI. The CDR3 covers 18 residues. CDR3 sequence: CASSPPMGQGVTNTEAFF. The DNA of the CDR3 is TGTGCCAGCTCACCACCTATGGGACAGGGGGTCACGAACACTGAAGCTTTCTTT. Combining the CDR3 with reference TRBV18 and TRBJ1-1 gives the whole variable domain NAGVMQNPRHLVRRRGQEARLRCSPMKGHSHVYWYRQLPEEGLKFMVYLQKENIIDESGMPKERFSAEFPKEGPSILRIQQVVRGDSAAYFCASSPPMGQGVTNTEAFFGQGTRLTVV.

The chain has TRBV7-9 and TRBJ1-1; TRBD1 aligns across 7 bases. The V segment lost 1 base and the J segment 10 bases; nucleotides outside the gene matches: 9. This CDR3 contains 14 residues. Germline V gives CDR1 SEHNR, CDR2 FQNEAQ (reference sequence). The CDR3 here is CASSLVPRGRRAFF. CDR3 in DNA: TGTGCCAGCAGCTTAGTCCCCAGGGGGAGACGAGCTTTCTTT.

The genes are TRBV11-1 and TRBJ2-7; tentative D call: TRBD1 (6 bases). Germline values: CDR1 SGHAT, CDR2 FQDESV (reference sequence). The CDR3 consists of 16 residues. The germline V and J ends were trimmed by 1 base and 2 bases, with 15 bases remaining between them. CDR3 bases: TGTGCCAGCAGCTTAGGCCGGACAGTGGTAACCTACGAGCAGTACTTC. It yields the protein CASSLGRTVVTYEQYF.

The chain has TRBV30 and TRBJ2-3; no definite D call. V gave up 5 bases and J gave up 4 bases, with 10 bases separating them. CDR3 length: 12 residues. CDR1 is GTSNPN, CDR2 SVGIG, per germline (reference sequence). The CDR3 DNA reads as TGTGCCTGGTTGCCCCAGTCAGATACGCAGTATTTT. Translated, it gives CAWLPQSDTQYF.

A few counts support this clone. The J gene is TRBJ2-2, the V gene TRBV7-3, with D possibly being TRBD1 (6 bases). The CDR3 has 14 amino acids. The V and J ends lost 1 base and 7 bases respectively, with 10 bases between them. The germline V gene encodes CDR1 SGHTA and CDR2 FQGTGA. The CDR3 protein is CASSLNRASGELFF. The CDR3 DNA follows: TGTGCCAGCAGCTTAAACAGGGCGAGCGGGGAGCTGTTTTTT.

There are a few counts of this clone. The chain employs TRBV6-1 and TRBJ1-6; 7 bases are a match to TRBD1. The germline CDR1 and CDR2 sequences are MNHNS and SASEGT. This CDR3 has 14 residues. The junction had 11 bases not matched to a gene; V was cut back by 8 bases and J by 10 bases. CDR3 sequence reads: CASGPGQTNSPLHF. The CDR3 DNA is TGTGCCAGCGGACCGGGACAGACCAACTCACCCCTCCACTTT.

Comment on this clone: The junction shows a germline mismatch at one end, possibly a read error. This chain connects TRBV7-9 to TRBJ1-2; D remains ambiguous. Germline V CDR1 and CDR2: SEHNR, FQNEAQ (reference sequence). The CDR3 contains 13 residues. This CDR3 reads CSSSLGDGYGYTF. Here the CDR3 DNA reads TGTTCCAGCAGCTTAGGCGATGGCTATGGCTACACCTTC.

This clone was seen more than once but under ten times. This chain uses TRBV6-5 with TRBJ2-2, with TRBD1 identical over 12 bases. Germline V lookup: CDR1 MNHEY, CDR2 SVGAGI. The CDR3 covers 14 residues. V shed 9 bases and J 5 bases; nucleotides not matched to a gene: 4. Here the CDR3 DNA reads TGTGCCAGAGGGACAGGGGGCTTAACCGGGGAGCTGTTTTTT. Its protein is CARGTGGLTGELFF.